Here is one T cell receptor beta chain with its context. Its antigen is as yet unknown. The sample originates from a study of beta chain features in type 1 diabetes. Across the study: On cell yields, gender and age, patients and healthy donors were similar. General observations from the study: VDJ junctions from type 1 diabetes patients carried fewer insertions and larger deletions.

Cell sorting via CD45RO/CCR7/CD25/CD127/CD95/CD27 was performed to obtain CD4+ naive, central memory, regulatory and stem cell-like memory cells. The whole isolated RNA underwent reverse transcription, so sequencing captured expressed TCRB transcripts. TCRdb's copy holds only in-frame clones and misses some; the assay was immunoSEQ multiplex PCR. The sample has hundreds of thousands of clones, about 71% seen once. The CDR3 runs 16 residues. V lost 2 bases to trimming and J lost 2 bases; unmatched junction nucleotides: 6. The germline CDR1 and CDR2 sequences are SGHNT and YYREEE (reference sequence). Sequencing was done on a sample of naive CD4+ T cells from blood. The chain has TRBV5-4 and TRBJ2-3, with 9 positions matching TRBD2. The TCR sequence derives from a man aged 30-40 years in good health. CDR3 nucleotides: TGTGCCAGCAGCTTCCCTGGCGGGGGGGACACAGATACGCAGTATTTT. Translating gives CASSFPGGGDTDTQYF.